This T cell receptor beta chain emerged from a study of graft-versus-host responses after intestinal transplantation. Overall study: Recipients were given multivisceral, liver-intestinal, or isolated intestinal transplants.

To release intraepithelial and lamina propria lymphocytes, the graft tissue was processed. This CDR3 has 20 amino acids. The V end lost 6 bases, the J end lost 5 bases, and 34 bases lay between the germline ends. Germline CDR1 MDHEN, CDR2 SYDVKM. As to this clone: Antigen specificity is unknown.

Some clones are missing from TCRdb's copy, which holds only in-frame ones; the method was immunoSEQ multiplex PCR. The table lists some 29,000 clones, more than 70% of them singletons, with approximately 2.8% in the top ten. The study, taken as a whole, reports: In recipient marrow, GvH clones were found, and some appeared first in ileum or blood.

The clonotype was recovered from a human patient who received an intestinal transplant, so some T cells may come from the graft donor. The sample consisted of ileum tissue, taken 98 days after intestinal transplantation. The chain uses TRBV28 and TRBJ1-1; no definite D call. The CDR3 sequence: CASSYDFLAFRKSKRTEAFF. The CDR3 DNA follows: TGTGCCAGCAGCTATGATTTCTTGGCCTTCCGTAAGTCCAAAAGGACTGAAGCTTTCTTT.